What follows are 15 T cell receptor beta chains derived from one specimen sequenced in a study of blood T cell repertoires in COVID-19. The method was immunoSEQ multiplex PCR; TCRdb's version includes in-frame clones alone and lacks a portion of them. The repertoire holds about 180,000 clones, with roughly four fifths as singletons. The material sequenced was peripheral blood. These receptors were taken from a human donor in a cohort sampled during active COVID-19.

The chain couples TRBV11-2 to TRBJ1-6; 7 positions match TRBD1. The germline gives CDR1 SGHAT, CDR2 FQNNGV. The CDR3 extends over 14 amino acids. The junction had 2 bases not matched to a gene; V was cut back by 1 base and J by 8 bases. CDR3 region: CASSLGGGDSPLHF. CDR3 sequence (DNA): TGTGCCAGCAGCTTAGGAGGGGGCGATTCACCCCTCCACTTT.

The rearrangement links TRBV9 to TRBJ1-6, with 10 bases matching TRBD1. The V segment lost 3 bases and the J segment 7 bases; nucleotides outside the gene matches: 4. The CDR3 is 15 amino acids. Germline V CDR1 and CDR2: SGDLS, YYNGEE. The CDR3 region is CASSGDRGRNSPLHF. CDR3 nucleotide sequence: TGTGCCAGCAGCGGGGACAGGGGTCGGAATTCACCCCTCCACTTT.

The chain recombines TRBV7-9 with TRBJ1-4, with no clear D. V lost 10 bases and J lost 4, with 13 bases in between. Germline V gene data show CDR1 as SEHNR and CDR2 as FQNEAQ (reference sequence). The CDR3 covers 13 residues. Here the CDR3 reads CAIAVGNNEKLFF. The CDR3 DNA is TGTGCCATAGCGGTGGGGAATAATGAAAAACTGTTTTTT.

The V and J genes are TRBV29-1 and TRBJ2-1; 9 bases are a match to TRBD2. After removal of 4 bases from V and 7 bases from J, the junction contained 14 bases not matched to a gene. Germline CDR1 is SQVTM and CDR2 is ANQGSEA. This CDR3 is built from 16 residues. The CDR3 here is CSVVVPGGGVRNEQFF. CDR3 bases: TGCAGCGTTGTTGTGCCCGGCGGGGGGGTCCGGAATGAGCAGTTCTTC.

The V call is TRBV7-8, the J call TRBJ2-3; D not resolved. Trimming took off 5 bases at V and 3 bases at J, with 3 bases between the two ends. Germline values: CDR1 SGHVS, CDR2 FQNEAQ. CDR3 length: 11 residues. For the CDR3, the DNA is TGTGCCAGCAGCCCTACAGATACGCAGTATTTT. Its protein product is CASSPTDTQYF.

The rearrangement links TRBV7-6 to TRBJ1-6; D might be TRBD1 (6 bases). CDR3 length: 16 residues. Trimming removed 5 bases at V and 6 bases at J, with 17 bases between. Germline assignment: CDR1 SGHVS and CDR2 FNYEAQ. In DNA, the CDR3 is TGTGCCAGCAGCGCACAACAGGGACCCCGTAATTCACCCCTCCACTTT. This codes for CASSAQQGPRNSPLHF. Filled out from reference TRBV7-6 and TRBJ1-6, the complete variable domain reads GAGVSQSPRYKVTKRGQDVALRCDPISGHVSLYWYRQALGQGPEFLTYFNYEAQQDKSGLPNDRFSAERPEGSISTLTIQRTEQRDSAMYRCASSAQQGPRNSPLHFGNGTRLTVT.

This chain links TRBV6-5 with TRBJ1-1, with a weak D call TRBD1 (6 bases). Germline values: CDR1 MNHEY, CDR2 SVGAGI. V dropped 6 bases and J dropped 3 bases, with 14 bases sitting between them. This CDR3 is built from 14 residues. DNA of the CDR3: TGTGCCAGCAGCTCTACAGGGTGGGACACTGAAGCTTTCTTT. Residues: CASSSTGWDTEAFF.

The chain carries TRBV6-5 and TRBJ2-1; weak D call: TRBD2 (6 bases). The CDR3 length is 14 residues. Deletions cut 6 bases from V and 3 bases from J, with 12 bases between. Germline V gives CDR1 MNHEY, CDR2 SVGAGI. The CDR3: CASSRDSYYNEQFF. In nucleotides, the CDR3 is TGTGCCAGCAGCCGGGACTCTTACTACAATGAGCAGTTCTTC.

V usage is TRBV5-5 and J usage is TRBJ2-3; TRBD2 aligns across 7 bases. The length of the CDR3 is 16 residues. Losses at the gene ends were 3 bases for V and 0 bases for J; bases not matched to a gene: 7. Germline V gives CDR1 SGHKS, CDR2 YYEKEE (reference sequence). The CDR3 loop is CASSWAVGGSTDTQYF. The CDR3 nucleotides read TGTGCCAGCAGCTGGGCGGTCGGGGGGAGCACAGATACGCAGTATTTT. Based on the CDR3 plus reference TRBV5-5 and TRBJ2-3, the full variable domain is DAGVTQSPTHLIKTRGQQVTLRCSPISGHKSVSWYQQVLGQGPQFIFQYYEKEERGRGNFPDRFSARQFPNYSSELNVNALLLGDSALYLCASSWAVGGSTDTQYFGPGTRLTVL.

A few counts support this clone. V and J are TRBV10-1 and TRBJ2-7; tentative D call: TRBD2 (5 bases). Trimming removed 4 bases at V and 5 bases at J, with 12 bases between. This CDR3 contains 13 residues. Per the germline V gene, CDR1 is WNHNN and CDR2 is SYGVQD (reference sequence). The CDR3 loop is CASSGVASHEQYF. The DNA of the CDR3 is TGCGCCAGCAGTGGGGTAGCTAGCCACGAGCAGTACTTC.

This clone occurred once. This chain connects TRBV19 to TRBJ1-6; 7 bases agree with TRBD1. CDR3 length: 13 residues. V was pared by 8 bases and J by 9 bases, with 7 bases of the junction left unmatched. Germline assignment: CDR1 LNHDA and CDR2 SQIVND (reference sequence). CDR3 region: CASRQGGGSPLHF. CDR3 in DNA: TGTGCCAGTCGACAGGGTGGTGGTTCACCCCTCCACTTT.

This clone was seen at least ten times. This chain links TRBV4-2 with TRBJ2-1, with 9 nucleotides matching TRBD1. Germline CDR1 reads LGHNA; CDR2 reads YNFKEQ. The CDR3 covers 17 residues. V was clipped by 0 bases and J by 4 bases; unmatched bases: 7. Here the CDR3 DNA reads TGTGCCAGCAGCCAAGATGGTATGGGACAGGGATACAATGAGCAGTTCTTC. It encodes CASSQDGMGQGYNEQFF.

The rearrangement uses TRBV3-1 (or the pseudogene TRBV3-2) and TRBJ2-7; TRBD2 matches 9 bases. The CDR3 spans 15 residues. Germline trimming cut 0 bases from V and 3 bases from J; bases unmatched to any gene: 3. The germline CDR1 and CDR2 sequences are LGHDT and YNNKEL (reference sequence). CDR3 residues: CASSQDTSGYYEQYF. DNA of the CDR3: TGTGCCAGCAGCCAAGATACTAGCGGGTACTACGAGCAGTACTTC.

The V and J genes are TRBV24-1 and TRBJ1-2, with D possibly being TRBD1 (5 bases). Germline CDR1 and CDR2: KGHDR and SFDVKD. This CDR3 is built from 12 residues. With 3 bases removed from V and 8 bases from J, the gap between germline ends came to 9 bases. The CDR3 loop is CATSDPQVGYTF. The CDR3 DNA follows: TGTGCCACCAGTGATCCACAGGTGGGCTACACCTTC.

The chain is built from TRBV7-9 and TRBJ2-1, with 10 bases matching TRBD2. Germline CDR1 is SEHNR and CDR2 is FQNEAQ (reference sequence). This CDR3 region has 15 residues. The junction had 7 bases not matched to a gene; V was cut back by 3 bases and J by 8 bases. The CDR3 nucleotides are TGTGCCAGCAGCTTTTCCAGCGGGAGGGCGGATGAGCAGTTCTTC. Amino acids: CASSFSSGRADEQFF. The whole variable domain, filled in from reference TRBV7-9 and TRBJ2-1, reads DTGVSQNPRHKITKRGQNVTFRCDPISEHNRLYWYRQTLGQGPEFLTYFQNEAQLEKSRLLSDRFSAERPKGSFSTLEIQRTEQGDSAMYLCASSFSSGRADEQFFGPGTRLTVL.